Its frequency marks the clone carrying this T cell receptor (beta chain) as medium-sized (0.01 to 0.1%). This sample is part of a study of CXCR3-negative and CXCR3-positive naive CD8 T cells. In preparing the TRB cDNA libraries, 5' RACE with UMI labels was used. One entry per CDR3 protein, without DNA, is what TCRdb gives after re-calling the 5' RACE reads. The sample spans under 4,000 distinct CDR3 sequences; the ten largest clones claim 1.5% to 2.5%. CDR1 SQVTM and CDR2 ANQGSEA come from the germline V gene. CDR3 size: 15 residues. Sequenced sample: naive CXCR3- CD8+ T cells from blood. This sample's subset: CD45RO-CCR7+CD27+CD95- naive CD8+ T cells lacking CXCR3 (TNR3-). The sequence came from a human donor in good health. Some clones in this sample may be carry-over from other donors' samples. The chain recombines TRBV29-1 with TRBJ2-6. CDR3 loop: CSVELPDSGANVLTF.